The sample holds many counts of the clone carrying this T cell receptor (beta chain). The antigen is not known. This entry comes from a study of CD8 T cells in ankylosing spondylitis. TCR beta libraries were made by quantitative 5'-RACE with molecular barcodes. One entry per CDR3 protein results from TCRdb running MiXCR on the 5' RACE reads. The table includes about 210,000 distinct CDR3 sequences, 6% to 8% detected once. General study findings and limits: A motif of roughly 8 highly homologous TCR beta variants was seen as apparently characteristic of ankylosing spondylitis blood. Reportedly, significant enrichment of disease-linked clones occurred in matched ankylosing spondylitis synovial fluid.

The germline V gene has CDR1 LGHNA and CDR2 YSLEER. The length of the CDR3 is 16 residues. V lost 6 bases to trimming and J lost 1 base; unmatched junction nucleotides: 7. The sample consisted of blood, either unsorted or a sorted T cell fraction (not recorded which). The sequence was collected from a male donor with ankylosing spondylitis. The chain combines TRBV4-3 with TRBJ2-2; 8 nucleotides align to TRBD2. Here the CDR3 reads CASSPGGALNTGELFF. The DNA of the CDR3 is TGCGCCAGCAGTCCCGGGGGGGCATTGAACACCGGGGAGCTGTTTTTT.